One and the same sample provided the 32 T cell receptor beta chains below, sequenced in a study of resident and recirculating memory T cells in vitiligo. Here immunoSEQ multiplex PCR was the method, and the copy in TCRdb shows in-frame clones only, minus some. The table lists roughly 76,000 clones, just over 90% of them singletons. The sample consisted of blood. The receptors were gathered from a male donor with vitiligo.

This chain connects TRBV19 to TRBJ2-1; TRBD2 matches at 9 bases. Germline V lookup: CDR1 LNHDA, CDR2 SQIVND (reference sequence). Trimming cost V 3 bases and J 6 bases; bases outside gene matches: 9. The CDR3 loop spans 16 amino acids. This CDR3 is CASSIGAGGQSNEQFF. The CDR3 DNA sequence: TGTGCCAGTAGTATCGGGGCGGGGGGGCAGTCCAATGAGCAGTTCTTC.

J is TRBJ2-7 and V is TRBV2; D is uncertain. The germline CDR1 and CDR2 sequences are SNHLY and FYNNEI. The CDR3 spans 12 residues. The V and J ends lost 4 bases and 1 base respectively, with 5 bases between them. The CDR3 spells CASSGDSYEQYF. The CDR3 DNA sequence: TGTGCCAGCAGTGGAGATTCCTACGAGCAGTACTTC.

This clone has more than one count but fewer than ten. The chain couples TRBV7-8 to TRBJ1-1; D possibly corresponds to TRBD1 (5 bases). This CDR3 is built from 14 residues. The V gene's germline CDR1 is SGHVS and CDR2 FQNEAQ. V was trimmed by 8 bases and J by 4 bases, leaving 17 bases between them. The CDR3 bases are TGTGCCAGCCTCCCCCGGGGGTGGGGCACTGAAGCTTTCTTT. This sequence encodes CASLPRGWGTEAFF.

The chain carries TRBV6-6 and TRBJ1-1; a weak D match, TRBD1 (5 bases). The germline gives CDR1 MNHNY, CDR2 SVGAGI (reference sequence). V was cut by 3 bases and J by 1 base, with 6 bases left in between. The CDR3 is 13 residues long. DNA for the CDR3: TGTGCCAGCAGTTATCAGGGGAACACTGAAGCTTTCTTT. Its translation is CASSYQGNTEAFF.

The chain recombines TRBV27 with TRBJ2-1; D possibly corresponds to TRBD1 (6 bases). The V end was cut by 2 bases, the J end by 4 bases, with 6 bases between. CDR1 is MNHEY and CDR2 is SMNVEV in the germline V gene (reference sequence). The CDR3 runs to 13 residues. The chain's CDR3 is CASSLQGYNEQFF. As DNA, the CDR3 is TGTGCCAGCAGTTTACAGGGGTACAATGAGCAGTTCTTC.

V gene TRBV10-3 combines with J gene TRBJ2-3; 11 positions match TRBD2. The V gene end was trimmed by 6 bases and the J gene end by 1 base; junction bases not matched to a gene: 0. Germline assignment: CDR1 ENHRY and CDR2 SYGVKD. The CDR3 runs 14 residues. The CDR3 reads CAIRLAGGTDTQYF. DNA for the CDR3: TGTGCCATCAGACTAGCGGGGGGCACAGATACGCAGTATTTT.

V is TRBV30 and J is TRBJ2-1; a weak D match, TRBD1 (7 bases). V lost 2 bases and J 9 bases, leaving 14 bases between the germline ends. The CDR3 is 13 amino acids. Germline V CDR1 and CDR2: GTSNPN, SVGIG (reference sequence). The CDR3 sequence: CAWSQGGVSEQFF. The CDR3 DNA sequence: TGTGCCTGGAGTCAGGGGGGAGTTAGTGAGCAGTTCTTC.

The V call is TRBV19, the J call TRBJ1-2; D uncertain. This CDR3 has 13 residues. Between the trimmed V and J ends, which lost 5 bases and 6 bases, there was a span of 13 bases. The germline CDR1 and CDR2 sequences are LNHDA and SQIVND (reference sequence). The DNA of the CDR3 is TGTGCCAGTAGTCCCGGGGTTCCGAATGGCTACACCTTC. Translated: CASSPGVPNGYTF.

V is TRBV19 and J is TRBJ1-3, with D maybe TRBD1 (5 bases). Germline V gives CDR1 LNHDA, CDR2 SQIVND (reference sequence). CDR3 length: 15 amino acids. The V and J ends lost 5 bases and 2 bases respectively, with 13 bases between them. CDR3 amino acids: CASSWVGGTGNTIYF. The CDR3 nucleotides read TGTGCCAGTAGTTGGGTCGGGGGTACTGGAAACACCATATATTTT. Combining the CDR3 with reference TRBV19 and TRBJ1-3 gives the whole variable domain DGGITQSPKYLFRKEGQNVTLSCEQNLNHDAMYWYRQDPGQGLRLIYYSQIVNDFQKGDIAEGYSVSREKKESFPLTVTSAQKNPTAFYLCASSWVGGTGNTIYFGEGSWLTVV.

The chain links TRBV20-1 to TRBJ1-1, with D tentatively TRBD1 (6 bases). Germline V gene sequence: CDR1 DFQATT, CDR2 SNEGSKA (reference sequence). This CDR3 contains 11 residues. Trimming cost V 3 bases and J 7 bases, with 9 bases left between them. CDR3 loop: CSARDSGEAFF. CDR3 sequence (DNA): TGCAGTGCTAGGGACAGCGGTGAAGCTTTCTTT.

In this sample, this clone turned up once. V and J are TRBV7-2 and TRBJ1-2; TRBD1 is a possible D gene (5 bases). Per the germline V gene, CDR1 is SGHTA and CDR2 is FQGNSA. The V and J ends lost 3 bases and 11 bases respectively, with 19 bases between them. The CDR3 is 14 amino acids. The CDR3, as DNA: TGTGCCAGCAGCTTGGGCCGAACAGGTTGGTGGTACACCTTC. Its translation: CASSLGRTGWWYTF. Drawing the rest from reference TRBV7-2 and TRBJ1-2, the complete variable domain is GAGVSQSPSNKVTEKGKDVELRCDPISGHTALYWYRQSLGQGLEFLIYFQGNSAPDKSGLPSDRFSAERTGGSVSTLTIQRTQQEDSAVYLCASSLGRTGWWYTFGSGTRLTVV.

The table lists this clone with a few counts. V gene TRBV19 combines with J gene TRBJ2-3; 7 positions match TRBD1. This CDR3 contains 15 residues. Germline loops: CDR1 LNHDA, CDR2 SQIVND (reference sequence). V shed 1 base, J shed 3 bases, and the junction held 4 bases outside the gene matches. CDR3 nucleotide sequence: TGTGCCAGTAGTATAGGACAGGGCTGGACAGATACGCAGTATTTT. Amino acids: CASSIGQGWTDTQYF.

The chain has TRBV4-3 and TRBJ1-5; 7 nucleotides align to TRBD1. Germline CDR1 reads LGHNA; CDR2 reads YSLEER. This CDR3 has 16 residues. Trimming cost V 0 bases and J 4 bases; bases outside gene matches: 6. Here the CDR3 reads CASSQENPRGNQPQHF. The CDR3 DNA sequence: TGCGCCAGCAGCCAAGAGAACCCCAGGGGGAATCAGCCCCAGCATTTT.

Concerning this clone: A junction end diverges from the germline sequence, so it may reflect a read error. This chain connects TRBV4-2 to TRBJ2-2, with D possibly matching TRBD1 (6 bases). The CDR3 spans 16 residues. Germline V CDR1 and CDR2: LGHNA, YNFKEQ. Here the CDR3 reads CASSQVGTLPTGELSF. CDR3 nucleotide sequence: TGTGCCAGCAGCCAAGTTGGGACACTTCCCACCGGGGAGCTGTCTTTT.

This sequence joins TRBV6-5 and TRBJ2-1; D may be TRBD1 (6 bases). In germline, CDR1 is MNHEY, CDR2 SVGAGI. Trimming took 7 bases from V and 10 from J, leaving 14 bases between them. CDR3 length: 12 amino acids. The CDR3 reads CASTADSGEQFF. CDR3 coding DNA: TGTGCCAGCACGGCGGACAGTGGCGAGCAGTTCTTC.

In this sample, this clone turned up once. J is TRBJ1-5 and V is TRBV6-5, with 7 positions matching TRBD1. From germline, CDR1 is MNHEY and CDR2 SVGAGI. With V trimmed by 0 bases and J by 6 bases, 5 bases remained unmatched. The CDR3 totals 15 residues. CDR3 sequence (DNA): TGTGCCAGCAGTTACTCGACAGGGTCCGGTCAGCCCCAGCATTTT. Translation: CASSYSTGSGQPQHF.

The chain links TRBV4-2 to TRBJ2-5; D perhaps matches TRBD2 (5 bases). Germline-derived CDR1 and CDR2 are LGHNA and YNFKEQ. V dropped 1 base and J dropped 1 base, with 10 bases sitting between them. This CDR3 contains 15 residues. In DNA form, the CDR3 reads TGTGCCAGCAGCCAAGGGACTCCTAGCCAAGAGACCCAGTACTTC. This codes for CASSQGTPSQETQYF.

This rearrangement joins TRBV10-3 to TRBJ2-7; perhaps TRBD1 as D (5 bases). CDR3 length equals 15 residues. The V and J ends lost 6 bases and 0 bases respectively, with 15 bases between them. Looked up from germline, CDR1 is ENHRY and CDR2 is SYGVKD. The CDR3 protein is CAIRLDSANSYEQYF. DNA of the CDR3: TGTGCCATCAGGCTAGACAGTGCAAACTCCTACGAGCAGTACTTC.

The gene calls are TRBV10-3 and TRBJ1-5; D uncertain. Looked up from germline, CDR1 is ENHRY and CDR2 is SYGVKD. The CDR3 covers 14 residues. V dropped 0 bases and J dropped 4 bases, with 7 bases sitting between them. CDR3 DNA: TGTGCCATCAGTGAGTCGGGGAGGAATCAGCCCCAGCATTTT. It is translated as CAISESGRNQPQHF.

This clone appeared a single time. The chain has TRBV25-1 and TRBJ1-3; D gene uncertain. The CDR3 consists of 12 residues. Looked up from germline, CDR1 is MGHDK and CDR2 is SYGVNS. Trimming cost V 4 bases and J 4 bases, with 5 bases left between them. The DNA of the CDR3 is TGTGCCAGCAGTGTCTCCGGAAACACCATATATTTT. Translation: CASSVSGNTIYF.

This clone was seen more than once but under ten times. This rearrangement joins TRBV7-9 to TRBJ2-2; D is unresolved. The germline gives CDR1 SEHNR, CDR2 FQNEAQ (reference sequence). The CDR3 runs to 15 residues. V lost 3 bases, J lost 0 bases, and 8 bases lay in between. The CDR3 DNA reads TGTGCCAGCAGCTTCGTAGAAACGAACACCGGGGAGCTGTTTTTT. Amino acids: CASSFVETNTGELFF.

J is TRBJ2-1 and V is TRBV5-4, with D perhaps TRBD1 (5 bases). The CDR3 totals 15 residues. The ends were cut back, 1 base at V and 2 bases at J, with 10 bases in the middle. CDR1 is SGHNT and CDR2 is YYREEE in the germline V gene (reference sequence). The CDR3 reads CASSLSQGTYNEQFF. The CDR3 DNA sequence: TGTGCCAGCAGCTTGTCTCAGGGAACCTACAATGAGCAGTTCTTC.

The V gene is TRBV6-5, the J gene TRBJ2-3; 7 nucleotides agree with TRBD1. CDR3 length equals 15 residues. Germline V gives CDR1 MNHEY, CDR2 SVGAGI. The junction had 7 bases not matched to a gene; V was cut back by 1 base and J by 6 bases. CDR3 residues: CASSYWTGVTDTQYF. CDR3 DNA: TGTGCCAGCAGTTACTGGACAGGTGTCACCGATACGCAGTATTTT.

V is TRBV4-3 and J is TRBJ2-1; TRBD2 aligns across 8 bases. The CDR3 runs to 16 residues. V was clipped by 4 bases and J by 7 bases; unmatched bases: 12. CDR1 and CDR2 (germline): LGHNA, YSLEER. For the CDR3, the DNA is TGCGCCAGCAGCCCGGAGGTGGCGGGGGGATCAAATGAGCAGTTCTTC. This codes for CASSPEVAGGSNEQFF.

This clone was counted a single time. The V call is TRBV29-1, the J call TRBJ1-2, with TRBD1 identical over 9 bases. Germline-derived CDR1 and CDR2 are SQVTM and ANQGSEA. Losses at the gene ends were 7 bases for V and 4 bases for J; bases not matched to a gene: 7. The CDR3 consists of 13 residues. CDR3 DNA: TGCAGCGCCGGGGACAGGGTGGGCTATGGCTACACCTTC. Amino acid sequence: CSAGDRVGYGYTF.

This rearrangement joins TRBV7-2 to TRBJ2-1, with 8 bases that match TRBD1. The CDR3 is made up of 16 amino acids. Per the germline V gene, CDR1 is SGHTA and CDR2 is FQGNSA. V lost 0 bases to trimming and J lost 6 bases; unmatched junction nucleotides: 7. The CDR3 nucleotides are TGTGCCAGCAGCTTAGCGTGGCAGGGGGCGGCCAATGAGCAGTTCTTC. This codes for CASSLAWQGAANEQFF.

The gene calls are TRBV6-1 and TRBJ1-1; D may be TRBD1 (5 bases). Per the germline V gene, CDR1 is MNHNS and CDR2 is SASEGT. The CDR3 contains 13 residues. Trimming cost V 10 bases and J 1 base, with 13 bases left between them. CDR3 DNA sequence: TGTGCCACCATAGTCGGACAGAACACTGAAGCTTTCTTT. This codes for CATIVGQNTEAFF.

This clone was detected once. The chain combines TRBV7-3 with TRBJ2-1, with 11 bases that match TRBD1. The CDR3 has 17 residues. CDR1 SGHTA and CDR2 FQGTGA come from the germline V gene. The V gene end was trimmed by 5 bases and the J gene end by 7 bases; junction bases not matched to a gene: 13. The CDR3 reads CASSRLQPGQGVNEQFF. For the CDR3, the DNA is TGTGCCAGCAGCCGCCTACAACCGGGACAGGGGGTAAATGAGCAGTTCTTC.

The CDR3 nucleotides read TGTGCCATCAGTGACCCCGGAGGGCACAATGAGCAGTTCTTC. Its protein is CAISDPGGHNEQFF. This chain joins TRBV10-3 and TRBJ2-1; possible D gene TRBD2, 6 bases. The germline gives CDR1 ENHRY, CDR2 SYGVKD. V gave up 3 bases and J gave up 5 bases, with 11 bases separating them. This CDR3 is built from 14 residues.

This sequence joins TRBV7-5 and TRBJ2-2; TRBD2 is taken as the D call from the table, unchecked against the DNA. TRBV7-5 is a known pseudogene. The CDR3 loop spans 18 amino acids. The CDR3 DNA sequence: TGTGCCAGAAGCTTACTCAGCGGGGGGGCCCTAAACACCGGGGAGCTGTTTTTT. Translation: CARSLLSGGALNTGELFF.

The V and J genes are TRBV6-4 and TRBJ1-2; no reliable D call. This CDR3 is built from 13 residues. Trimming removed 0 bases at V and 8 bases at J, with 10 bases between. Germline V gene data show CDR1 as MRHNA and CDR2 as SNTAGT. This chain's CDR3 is CASSDSGAGGYTF. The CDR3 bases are TGTGCCAGCAGTGACTCGGGAGCGGGCGGCTACACCTTC.

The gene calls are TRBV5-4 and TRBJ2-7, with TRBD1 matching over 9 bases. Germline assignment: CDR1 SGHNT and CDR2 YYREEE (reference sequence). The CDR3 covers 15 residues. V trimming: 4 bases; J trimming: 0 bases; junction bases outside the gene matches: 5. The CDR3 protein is CASSPGTGPSYEQYF. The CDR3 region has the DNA TGTGCCAGCAGCCCCGGGACAGGGCCCTCCTACGAGCAGTACTTC.